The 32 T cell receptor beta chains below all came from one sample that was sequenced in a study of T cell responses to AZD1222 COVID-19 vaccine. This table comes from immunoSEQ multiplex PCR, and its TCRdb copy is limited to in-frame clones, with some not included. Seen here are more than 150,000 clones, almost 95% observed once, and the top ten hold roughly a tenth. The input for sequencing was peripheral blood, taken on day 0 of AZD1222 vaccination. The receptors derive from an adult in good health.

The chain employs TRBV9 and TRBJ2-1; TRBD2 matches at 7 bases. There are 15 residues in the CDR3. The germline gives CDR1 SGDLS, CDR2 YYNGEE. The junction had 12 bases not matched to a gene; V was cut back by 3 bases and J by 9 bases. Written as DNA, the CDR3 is TGTGCCAGCAGCGCTCTAGCGGATCCAGGAAGTGAGCAGTTCTTC. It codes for CASSALADPGSEQFF. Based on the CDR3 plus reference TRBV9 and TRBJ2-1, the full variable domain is DSGVTQTPKHLITATGQRVTLRCSPRSGDLSVYWYQQSLDQGLQFLIQYYNGEERAKGNILERFSAQQFPDLHSELNLSSLELGDSALYFCASSALADPGSEQFFGPGTRLTVL.

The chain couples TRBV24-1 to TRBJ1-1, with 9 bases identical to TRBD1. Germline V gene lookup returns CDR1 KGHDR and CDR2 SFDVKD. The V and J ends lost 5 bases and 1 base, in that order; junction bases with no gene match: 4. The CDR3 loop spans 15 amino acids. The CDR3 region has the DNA TGTGCCACCAGTGGGCCACAGGGGGCGAACACTGAAGCTTTCTTT. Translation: CATSGPQGANTEAFF.

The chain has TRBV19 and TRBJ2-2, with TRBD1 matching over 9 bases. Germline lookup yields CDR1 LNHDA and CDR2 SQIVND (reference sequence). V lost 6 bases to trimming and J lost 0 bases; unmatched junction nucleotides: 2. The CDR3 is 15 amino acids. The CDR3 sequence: CASRQGAANTGELFF. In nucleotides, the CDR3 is TGTGCCAGTAGACAGGGGGCCGCGAACACCGGGGAGCTGTTTTTT.

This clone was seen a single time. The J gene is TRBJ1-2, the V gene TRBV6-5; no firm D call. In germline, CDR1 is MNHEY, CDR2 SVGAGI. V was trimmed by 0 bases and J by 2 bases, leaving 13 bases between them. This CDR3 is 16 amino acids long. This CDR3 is CASSYSTVLRNYGYTF. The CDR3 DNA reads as TGTGCCAGCAGTTACTCGACGGTCCTTAGGAACTATGGCTACACCTTC.

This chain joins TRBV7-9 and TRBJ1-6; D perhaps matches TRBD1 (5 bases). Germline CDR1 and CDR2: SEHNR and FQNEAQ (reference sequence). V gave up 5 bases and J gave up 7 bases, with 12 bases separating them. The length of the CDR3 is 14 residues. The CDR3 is CASSPGVGNSPLHF. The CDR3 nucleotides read TGTGCCAGCAGCCCGGGGGTCGGGAATTCACCCCTCCACTTT. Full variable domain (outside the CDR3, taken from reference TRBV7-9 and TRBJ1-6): DTGVSQNPRHKITKRGQNVTFRCDPISEHNRLYWYRQTLGQGPEFLTYFQNEAQLEKSRLLSDRFSAERPKGSFSTLEIQRTEQGDSAMYLCASSPGVGNSPLHFGNGTRLTVT.

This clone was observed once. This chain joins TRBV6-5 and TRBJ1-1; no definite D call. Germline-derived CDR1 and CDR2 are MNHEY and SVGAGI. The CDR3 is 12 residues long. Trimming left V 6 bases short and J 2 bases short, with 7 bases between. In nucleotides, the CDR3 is TGTGCCAGCAGGAACCTCAACACTGAAGCTTTCTTT. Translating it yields CASRNLNTEAFF.

The CDR3 region has the DNA TGCACCAGCAGCCAAGGCCCCTCTCTAGCGGGAGGGCTCGAGCAGTTCTTC. Its translation is CTSSQGPSLAGGLEQFF. The chain uses TRBV1 and TRBJ2-1; TRBD2 was called by the table and not checked on the DNA. TRBV1 is a known pseudogene. This CDR3 has 17 residues.

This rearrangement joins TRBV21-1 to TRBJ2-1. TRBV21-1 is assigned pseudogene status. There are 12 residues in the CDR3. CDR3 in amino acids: CAPRTLSNEQFF. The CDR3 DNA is TGTGCCCCTCGGACCCTATCCAATGAGCAGTTCTTC.

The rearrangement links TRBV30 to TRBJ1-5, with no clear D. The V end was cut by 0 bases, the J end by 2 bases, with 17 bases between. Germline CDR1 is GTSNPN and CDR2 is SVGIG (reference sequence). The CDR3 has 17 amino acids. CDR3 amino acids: CAWSVPGALGGNQPQHF. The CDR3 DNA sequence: TGTGCCTGGAGTGTACCAGGCGCACTGGGAGGCAATCAGCCCCAGCATTTT. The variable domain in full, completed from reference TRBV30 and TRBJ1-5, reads SQTIHQWPATLVQPVGSPLSLECTVEGTSNPNLYWYRQAAGRGLQLLFYSVGIGQISSEVPQNLSASRPQDRQFILSSKKLLLSDSGFYLCAWSVPGALGGNQPQHFGDGTRLSIL.

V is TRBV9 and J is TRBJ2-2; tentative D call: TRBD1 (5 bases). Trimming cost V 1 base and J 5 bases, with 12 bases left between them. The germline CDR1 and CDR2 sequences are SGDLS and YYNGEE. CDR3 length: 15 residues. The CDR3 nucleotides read TGTGCCAGCAGCGTAATATCGTCAGGGACCGGGGAGCTGTTTTTT. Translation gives CASSVISSGTGELFF. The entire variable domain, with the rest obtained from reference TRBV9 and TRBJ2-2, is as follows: DSGVTQTPKHLITATGQRVTLRCSPRSGDLSVYWYQQSLDQGLQFLIQYYNGEERAKGNILERFSAQQFPDLHSELNLSSLELGDSALYFCASSVISSGTGELFFGEGSRLTVL.

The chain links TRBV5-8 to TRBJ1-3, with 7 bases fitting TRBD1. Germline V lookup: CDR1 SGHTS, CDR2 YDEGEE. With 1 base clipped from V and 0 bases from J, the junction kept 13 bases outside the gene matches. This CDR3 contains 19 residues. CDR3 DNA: TGTGCCAGCAGCTTGATGCAACTATTGACAGGGACCTCTGGAAACACCATATATTTT. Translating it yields CASSLMQLLTGTSGNTIYF. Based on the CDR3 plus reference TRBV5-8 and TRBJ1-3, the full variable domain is EAGVTQSPTHLIKTRGQQATLRCSPISGHTSVYWYQQALGLGLQFLLWYDEGEERNRGNFPPRFSGRQFPNYSSELNVNALELEDSALYLCASSLMQLLTGTSGNTIYFGEGSWLTVV.

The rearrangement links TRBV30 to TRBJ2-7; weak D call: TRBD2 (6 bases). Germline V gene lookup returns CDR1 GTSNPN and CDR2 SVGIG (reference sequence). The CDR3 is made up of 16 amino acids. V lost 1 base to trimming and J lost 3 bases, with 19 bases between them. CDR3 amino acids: CAWSDRATSKGYEQYF. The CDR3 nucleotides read TGTGCCTGGAGTGACCGCGCGACTAGTAAGGGCTACGAGCAGTACTTC.

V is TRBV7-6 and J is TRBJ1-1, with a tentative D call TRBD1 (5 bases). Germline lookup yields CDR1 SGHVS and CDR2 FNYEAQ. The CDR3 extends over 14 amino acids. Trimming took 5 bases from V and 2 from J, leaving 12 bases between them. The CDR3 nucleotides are TGTGCCAGCAGCGCGGGGACCGGTAACACTGAAGCTTTCTTT. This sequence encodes CASSAGTGNTEAFF. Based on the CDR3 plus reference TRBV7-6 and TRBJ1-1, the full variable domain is GAGVSQSPRYKVTKRGQDVALRCDPISGHVSLYWYRQALGQGPEFLTYFNYEAQQDKSGLPNDRFSAERPEGSISTLTIQRTEQRDSAMYRCASSAGTGNTEAFFGQGTRLTVV.

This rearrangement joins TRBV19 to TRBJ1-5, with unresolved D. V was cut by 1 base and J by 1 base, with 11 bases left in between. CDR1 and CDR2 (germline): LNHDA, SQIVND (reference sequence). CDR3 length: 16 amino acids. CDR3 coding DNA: TGTGCCAGTAGTATAGTGCGGGGTGGGAGCAATCAGCCCCAGCATTTT. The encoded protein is CASSIVRGGSNQPQHF. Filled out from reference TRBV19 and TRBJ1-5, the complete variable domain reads DGGITQSPKYLFRKEGQNVTLSCEQNLNHDAMYWYRQDPGQGLRLIYYSQIVNDFQKGDIAEGYSVSREKKESFPLTVTSAQKNPTAFYLCASSIVRGGSNQPQHFGDGTRLSIL.

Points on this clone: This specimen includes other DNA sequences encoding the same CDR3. This CDR3 reads CASSLEVYSYEQYF. CDR3 DNA sequence: TGTGCCAGCTCACTAGAGGTATACTCCTACGAGCAGTACTTC. The chain carries TRBV18 and TRBJ2-7; D gene unclear. V shed 4 bases and J shed 0 bases, with 10 bases lying between them. The germline V gene encodes CDR1 KGHSH and CDR2 LQKENI. The CDR3 loop spans 14 amino acids.

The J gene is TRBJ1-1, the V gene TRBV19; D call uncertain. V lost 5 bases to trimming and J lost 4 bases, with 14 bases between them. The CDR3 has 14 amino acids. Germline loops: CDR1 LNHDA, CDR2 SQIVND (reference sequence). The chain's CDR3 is CASSSAYGLTEAFF. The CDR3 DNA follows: TGTGCCAGTAGTTCCGCGTATGGTCTCACTGAAGCTTTCTTT.

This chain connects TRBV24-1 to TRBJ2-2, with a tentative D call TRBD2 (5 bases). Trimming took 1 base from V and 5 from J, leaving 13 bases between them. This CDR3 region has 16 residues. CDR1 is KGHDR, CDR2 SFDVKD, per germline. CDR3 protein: CATSDLWGDRTGELFF. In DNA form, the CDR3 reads TGTGCCACCAGTGATTTATGGGGAGATAGAACCGGGGAGCTGTTTTTT.

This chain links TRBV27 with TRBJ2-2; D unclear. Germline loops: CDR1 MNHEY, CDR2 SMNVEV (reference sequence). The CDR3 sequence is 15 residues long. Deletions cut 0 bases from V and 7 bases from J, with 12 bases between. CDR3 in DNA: TGTGCCAGCAGTTTATCTGTGCAGGTTGTCGGGGAGCTGTTTTTT. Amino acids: CASSLSVQVVGELFF.

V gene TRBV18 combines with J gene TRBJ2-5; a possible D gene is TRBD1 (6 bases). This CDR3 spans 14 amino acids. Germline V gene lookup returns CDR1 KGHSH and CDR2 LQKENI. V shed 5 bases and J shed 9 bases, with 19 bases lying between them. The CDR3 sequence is CASSSTGHEMAQYF. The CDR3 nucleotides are TGTGCCAGCTCATCTACGGGACACGAGATGGCCCAGTACTTC.

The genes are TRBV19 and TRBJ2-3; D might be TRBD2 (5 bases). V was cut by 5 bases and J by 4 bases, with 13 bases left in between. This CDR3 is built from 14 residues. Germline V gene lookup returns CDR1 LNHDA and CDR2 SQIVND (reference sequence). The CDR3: CASSVLRGSDTQYF. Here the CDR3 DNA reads TGTGCCAGTAGTGTGCTACGAGGGTCAGATACGCAGTATTTT.

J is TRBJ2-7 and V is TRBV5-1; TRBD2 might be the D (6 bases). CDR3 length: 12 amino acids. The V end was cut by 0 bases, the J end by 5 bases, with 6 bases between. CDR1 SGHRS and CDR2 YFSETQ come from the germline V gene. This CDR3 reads CASSLGRDEQYF. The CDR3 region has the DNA TGCGCCAGCAGCTTGGGGAGGGACGAGCAGTACTTC. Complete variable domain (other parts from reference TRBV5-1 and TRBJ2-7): KAGVTQTPRYLIKTRGQQVTLSCSPISGHRSVSWYQQTPGQGLQFLFEYFSETQRNKGNFPGRFSGRQFSNSRSEMNVSTLELGDSALYLCASSLGRDEQYFGPGTRLTVT.

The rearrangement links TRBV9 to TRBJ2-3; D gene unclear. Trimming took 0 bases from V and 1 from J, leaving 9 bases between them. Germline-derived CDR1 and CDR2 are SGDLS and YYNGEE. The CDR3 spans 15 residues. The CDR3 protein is CASSVGPLGTDTQYF. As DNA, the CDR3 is TGTGCCAGCAGCGTAGGTCCCCTAGGCACAGATACGCAGTATTTT.

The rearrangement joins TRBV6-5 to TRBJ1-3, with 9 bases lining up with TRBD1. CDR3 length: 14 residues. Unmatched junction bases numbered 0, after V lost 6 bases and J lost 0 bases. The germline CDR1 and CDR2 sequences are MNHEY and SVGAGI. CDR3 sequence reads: CASRTGGSGNTIYF. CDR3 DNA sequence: TGTGCCAGCAGGACAGGGGGCTCTGGAAACACCATATATTTT.

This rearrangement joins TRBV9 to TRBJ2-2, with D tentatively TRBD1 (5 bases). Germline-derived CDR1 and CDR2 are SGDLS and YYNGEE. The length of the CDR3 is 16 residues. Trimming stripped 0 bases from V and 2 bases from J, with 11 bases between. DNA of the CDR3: TGTGCCAGCAGCGTAGGTGGGGCTATTAACACCGGGGAGCTGTTTTTT. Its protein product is CASSVGGAINTGELFF.

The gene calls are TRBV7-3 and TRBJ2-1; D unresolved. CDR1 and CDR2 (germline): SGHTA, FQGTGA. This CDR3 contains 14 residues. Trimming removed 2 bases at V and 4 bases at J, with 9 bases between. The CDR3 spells CASSLLDGYNEQFF. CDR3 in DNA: TGTGCCAGCAGCTTATTAGACGGATACAATGAGCAGTTCTTC.

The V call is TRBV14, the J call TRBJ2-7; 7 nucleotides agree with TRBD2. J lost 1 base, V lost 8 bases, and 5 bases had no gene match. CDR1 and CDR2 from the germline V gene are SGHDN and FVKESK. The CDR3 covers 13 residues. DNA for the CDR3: TGTGCCAGCTCGGCTAGCGGATCCTACGAGCAGTACTTC. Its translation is CASSASGSYEQYF.

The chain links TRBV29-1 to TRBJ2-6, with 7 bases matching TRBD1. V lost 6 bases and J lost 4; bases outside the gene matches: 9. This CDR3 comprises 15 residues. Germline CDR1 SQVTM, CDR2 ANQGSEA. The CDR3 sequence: CSVVIRDSGANVLTF. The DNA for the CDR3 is TGCAGCGTGGTGATTCGGGACAGCGGGGCCAACGTCCTGACTTTC.

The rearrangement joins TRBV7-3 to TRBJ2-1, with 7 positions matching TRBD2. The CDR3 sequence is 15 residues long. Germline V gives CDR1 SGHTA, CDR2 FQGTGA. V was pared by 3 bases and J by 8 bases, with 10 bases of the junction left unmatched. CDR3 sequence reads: CASSFEGLPLDEQFF. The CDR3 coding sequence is TGTGCCAGCAGCTTCGAGGGACTACCTTTGGATGAGCAGTTCTTC.

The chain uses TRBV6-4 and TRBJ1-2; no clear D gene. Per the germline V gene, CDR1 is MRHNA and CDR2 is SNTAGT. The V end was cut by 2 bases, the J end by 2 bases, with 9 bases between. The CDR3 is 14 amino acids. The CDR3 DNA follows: TGTGCCAGCAGTGACCCGGGCAGGAACTATGGCTACACCTTC. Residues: CASSDPGRNYGYTF.

CDR3 in amino acids: CASTWGYEQYF. CDR3 coding DNA: TGTGCCAGTACCTGGGGCTACGAGCAGTACTTC. The gene calls are TRBV19 and TRBJ2-7; D gene uncertain. CDR1 is LNHDA and CDR2 is SQIVND in the germline V gene (reference sequence). CDR3 length: 11 amino acids. V was pared by 7 bases and J by 3 bases, with 7 bases between.

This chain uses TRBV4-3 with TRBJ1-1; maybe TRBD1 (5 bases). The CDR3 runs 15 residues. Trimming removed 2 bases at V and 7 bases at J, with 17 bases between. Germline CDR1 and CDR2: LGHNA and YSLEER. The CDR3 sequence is CASSQNRDYFYEAFF. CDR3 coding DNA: TGCGCCAGCAGCCAAAACCGGGACTACTTCTATGAAGCTTTCTTT.

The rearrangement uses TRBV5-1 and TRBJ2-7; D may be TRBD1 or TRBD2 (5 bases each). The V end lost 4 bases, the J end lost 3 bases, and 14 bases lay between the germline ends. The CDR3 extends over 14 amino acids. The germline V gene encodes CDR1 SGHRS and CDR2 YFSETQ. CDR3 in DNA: TGCGCCAGCAGCCCACGGCCGGGACGCTACGAGCAGTACTTC. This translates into CASSPRPGRYEQYF.